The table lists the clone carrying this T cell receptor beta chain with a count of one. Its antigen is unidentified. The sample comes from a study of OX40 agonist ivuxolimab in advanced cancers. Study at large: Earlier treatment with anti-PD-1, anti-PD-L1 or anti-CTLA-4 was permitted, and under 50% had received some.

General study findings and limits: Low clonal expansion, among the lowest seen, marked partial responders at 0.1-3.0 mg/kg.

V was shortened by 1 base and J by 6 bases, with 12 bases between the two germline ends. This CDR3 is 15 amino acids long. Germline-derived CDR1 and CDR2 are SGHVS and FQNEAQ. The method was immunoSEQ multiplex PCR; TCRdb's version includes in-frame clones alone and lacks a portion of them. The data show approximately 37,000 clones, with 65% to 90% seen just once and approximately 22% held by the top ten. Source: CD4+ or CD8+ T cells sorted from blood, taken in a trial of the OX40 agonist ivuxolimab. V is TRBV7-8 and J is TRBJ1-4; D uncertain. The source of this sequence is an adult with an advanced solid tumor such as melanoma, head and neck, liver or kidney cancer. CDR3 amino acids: CASSLGRQEHEKLFF. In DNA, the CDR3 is TGTGCCAGCAGCTTAGGACGACAAGAACATGAAAAACTGTTTTTT. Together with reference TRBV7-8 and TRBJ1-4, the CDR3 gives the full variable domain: GAGVSQSPRYKVAKRGQDVALRCDPISGHVSLFWYQQALGQGPEFLTYFQNEAQLDKSGLPSDRFFAERPEGSVSTLKIQRTQQEDSAVYLCASSLGRQEHEKLFFGSGTQLSVL.